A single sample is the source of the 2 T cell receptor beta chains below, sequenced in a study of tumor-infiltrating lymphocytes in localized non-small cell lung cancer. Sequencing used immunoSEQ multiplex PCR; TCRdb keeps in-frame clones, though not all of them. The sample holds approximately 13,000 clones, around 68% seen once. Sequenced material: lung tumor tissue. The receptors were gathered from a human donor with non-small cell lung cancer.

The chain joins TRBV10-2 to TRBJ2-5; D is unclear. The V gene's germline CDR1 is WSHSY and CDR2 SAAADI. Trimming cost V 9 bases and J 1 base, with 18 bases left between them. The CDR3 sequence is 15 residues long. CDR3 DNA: TGCGCCAGTAACCCTCAGACTGGCCTCCAAGAGACCCAGTACTTC. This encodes CASNPQTGLQETQYF.

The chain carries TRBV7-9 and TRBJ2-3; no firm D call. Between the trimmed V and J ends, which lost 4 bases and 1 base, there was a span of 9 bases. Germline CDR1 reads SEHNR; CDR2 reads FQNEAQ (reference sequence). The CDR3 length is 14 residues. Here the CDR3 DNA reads TGTGCCAGCAGCTCCCCAAGCGGCACAGATACGCAGTATTTT. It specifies CASSSPSGTDTQYF.